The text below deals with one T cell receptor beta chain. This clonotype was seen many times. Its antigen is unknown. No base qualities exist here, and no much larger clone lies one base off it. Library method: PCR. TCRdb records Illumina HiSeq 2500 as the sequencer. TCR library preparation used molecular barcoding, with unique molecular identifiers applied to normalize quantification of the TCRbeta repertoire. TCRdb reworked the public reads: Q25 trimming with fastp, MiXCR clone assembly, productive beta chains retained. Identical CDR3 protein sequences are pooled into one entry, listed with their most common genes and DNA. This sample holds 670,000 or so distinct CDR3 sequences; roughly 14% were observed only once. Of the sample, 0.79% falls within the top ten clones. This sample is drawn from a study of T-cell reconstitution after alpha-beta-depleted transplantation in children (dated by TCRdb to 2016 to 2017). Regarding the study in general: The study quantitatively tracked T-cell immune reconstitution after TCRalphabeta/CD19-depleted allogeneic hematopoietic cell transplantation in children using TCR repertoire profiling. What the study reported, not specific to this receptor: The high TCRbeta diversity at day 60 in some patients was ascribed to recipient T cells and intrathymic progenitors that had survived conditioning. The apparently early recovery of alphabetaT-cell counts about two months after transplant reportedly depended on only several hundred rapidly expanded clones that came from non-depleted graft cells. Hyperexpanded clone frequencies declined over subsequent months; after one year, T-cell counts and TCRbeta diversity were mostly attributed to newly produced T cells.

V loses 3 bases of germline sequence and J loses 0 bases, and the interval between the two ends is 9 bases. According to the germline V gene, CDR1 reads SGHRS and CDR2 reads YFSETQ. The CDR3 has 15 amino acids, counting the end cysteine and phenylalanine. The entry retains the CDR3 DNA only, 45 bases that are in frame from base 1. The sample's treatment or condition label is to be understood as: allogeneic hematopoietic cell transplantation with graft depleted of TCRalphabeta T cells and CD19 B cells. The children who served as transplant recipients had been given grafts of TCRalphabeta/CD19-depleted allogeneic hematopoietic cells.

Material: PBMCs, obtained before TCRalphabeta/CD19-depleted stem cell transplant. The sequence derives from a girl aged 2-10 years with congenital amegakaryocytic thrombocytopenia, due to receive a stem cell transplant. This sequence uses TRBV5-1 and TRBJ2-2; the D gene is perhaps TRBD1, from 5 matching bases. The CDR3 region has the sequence CASSSRTTNTGELFF. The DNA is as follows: TGCGCCAGCAGCTCCAGGACAACGAACACCGGGGAGCTGTTTTTT.